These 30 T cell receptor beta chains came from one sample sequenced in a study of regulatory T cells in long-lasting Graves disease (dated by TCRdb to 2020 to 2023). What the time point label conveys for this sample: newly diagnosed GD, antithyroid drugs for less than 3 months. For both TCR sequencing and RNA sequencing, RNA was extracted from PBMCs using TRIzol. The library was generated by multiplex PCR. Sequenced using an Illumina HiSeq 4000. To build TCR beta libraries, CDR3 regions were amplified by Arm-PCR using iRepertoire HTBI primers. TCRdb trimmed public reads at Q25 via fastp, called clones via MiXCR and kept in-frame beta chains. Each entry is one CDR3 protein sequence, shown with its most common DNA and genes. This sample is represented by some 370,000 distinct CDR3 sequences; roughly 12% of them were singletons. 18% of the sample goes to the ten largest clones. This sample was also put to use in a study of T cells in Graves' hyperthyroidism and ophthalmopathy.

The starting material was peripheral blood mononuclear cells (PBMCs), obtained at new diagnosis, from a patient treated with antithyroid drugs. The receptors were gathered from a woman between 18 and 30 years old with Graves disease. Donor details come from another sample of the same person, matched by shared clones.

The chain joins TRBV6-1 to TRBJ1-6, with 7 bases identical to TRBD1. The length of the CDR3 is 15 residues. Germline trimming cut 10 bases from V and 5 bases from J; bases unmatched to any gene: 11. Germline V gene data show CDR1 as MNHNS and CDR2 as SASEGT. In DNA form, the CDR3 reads TGTGCCACGTTCACAGGGGAAATAAATAATTCACCCCTCCACTTT. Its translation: CATFTGEINNSPLHF.

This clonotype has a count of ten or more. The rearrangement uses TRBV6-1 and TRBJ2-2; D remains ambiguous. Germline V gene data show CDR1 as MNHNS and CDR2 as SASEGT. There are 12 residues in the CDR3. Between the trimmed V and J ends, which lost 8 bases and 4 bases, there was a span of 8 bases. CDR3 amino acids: CASGALTGELFF. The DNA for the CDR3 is TGTGCCAGCGGCGCTCTCACCGGGGAGCTGTTTTTT.

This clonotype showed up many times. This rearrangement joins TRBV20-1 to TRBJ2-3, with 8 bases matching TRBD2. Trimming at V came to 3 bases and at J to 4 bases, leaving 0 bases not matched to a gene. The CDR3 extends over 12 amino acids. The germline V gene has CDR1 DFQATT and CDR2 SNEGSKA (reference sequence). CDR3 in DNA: TGCAGTGCTAGCGGGGGGGCAGATACGCAGTATTTT. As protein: CSASGGADTQYF.

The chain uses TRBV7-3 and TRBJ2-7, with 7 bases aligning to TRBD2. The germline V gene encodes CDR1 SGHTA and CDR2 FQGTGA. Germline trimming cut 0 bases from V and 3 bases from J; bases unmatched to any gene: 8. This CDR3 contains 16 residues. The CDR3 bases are TGTGCCAGCAGCTTAACTCCCCTGGCGGGAGACTACGAGCAGTACTTC. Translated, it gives CASSLTPLAGDYEQYF.

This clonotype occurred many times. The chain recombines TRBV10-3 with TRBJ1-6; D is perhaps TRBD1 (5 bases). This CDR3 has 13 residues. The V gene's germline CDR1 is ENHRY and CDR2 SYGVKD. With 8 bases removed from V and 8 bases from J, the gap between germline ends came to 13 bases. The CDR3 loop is CAIGDGRYSPLHF. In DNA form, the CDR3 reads TGTGCCATCGGGGACGGTAGATATTCACCCCTCCACTTT.

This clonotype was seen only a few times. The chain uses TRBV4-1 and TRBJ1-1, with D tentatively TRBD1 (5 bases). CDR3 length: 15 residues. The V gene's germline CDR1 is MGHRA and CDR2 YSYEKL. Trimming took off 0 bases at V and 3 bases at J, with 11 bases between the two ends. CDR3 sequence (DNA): TGCGCCAGCAGCCAAGACGGGGCGGCCCACACTGAAGCTTTCTTT. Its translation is CASSQDGAAHTEAFF.

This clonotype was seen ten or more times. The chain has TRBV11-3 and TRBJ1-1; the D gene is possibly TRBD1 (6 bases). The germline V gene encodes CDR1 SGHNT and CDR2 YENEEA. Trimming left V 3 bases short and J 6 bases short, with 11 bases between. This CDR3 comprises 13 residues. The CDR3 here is CASSFTGSAEAFF. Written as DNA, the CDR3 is TGTGCCAGCAGCTTCACAGGGAGCGCTGAAGCTTTCTTT. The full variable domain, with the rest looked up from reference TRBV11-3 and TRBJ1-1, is EAGVVQSPRYKIIEKKQPVAFWCNPISGHNTLYWYLQNLGQGPELLIRYENEEAVDDSQLPKDRFSAERLKGVDSTLKIQPAELGDSAVYLCASSFTGSAEAFFGQGTRLTVV.

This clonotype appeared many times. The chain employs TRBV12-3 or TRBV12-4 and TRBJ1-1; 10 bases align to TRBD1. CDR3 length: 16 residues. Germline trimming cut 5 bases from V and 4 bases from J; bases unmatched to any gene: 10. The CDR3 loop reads CASSNGQGDRSTEAFF. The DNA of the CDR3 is TGTGCCAGCAGTAATGGACAGGGGGACAGGAGCACTGAAGCTTTCTTT.

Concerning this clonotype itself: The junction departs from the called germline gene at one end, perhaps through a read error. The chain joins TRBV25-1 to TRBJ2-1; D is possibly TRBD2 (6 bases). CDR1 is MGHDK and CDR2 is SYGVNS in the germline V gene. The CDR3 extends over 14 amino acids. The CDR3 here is CTSRDFLSYNEQFF. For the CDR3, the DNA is TGTACCAGCAGGGACTTCCTCTCCTACAATGAGCAGTTCTTC.

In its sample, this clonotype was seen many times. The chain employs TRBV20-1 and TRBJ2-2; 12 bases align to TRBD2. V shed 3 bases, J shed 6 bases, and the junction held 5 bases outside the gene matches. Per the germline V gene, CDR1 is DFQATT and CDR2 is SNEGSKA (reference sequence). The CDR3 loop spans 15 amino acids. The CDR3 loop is CSARTSGSTAGELFF. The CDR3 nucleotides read TGCAGTGCTAGGACTAGCGGGAGTACGGCCGGGGAGCTGTTTTTT.

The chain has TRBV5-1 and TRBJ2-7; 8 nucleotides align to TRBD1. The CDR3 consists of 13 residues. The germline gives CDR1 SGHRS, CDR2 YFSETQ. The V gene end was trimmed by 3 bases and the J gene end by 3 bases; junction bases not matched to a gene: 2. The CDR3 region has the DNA TGCGCCAGCAGCTGGACAGGGAACTACGAGCAGTACTTC. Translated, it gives CASSWTGNYEQYF.

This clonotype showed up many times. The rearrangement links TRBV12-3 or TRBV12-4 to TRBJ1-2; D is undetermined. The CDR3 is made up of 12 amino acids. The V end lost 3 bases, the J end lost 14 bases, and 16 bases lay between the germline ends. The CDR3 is CASSFETPPGTF. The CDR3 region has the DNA TGTGCCAGCAGTTTTGAGACTCCGCCGGGGACCTTC.

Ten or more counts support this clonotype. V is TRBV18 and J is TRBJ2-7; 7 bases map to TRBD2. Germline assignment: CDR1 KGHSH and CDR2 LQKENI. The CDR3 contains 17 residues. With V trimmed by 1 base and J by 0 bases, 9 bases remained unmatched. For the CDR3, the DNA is TGTGCCAGCTCACCACTGGCTAGCGGAGGGAGCTCCTACGAGCAGTACTTC. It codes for CASSPLASGGSSYEQYF. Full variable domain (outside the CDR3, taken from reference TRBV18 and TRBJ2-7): NAGVMQNPRHLVRRRGQEARLRCSPMKGHSHVYWYRQLPEEGLKFMVYLQKENIIDESGMPKERFSAEFPKEGPSILRIQQVVRGDSAAYFCASSPLASGGSSYEQYFGPGTRLTVT.

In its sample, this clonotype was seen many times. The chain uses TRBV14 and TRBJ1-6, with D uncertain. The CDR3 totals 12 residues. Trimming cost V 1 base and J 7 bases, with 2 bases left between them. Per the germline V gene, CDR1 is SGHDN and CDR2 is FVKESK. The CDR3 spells CASSQGNSPLHF. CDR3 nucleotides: TGTGCCAGCAGCCAAGGGAATTCACCCCTCCACTTT.

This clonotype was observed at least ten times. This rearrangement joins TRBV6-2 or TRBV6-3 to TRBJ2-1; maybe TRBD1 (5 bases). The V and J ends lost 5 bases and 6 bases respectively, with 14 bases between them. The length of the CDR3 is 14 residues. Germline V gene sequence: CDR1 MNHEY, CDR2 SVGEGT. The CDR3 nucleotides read TGTGCCAGCAGTCTGAGTGGGGCCTCCAATGAGCAGTTCTTC. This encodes CASSLSGASNEQFF.

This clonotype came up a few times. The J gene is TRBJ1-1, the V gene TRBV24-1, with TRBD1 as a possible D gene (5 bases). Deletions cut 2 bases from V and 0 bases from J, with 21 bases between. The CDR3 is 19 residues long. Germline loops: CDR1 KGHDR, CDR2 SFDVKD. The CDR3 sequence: CATSDSQKGRIGVNTEAFF. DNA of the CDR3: TGTGCCACCAGTGATTCACAGAAGGGGCGAATCGGTGTGAACACTGAAGCTTTCTTT.

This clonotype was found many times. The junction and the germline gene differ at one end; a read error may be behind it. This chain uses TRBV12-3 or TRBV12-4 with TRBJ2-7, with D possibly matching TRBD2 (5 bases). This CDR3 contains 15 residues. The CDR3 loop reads CASSLGPAGDYEQYF. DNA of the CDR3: TGTGCCAGCAGCTTAGGGCCCGCGGGTGACTACGAGCAGTACTTC.

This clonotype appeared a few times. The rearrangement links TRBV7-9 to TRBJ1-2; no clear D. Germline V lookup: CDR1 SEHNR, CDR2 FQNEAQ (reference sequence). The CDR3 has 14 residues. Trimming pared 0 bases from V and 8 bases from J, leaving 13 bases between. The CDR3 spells CASSLADRAGGYTF. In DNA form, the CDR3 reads TGTGCCAGCAGCTTAGCGGATCGGGCTGGGGGCTACACCTTC.

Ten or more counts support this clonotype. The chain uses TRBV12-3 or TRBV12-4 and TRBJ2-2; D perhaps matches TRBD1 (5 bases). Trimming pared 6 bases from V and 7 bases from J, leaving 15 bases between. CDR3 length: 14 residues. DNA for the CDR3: TGTGCCAGCAGATTGAGACAGAACGGCGGGGAGCTGTTTTTT. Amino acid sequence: CASRLRQNGGELFF.

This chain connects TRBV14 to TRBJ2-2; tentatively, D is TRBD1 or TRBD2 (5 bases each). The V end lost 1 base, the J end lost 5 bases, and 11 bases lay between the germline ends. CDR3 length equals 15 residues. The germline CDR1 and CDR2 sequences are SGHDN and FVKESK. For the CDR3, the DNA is TGTGCCAGCAGCCAAGTGAATTGGGGGACCGGGGAGCTGTTTTTT. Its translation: CASSQVNWGTGELFF.

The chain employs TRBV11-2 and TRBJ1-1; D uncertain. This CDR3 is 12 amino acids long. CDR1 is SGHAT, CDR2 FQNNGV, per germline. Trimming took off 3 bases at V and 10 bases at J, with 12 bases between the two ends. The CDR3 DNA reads TGTGCCAGCAGCTTGGCGGGCCCGGGAGCTTTCTTT. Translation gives CASSLAGPGAFF.

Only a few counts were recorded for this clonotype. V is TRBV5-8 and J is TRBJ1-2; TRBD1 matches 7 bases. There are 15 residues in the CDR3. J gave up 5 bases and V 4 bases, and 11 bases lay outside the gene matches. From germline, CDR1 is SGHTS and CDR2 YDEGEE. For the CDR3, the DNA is TGTGCCAGCAGCACACGAACAGGGGCGGTGTATGGCTACACCTTC. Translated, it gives CASSTRTGAVYGYTF.

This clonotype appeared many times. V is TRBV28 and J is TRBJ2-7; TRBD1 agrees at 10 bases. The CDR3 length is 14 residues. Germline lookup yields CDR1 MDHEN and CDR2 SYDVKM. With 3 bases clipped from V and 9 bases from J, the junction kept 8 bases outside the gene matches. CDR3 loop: CASSLDRGFLGQYF. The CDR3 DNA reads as TGTGCCAGCAGTTTGGACAGGGGGTTCCTAGGGCAGTACTTC.

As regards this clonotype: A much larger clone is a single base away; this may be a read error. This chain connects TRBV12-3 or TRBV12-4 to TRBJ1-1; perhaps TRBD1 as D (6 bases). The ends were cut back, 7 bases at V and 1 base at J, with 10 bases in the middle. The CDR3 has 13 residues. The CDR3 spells CASMDRGNTEAFF. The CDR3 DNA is TGTGCCAGCATGGACAGAGGGAACACTGAAGCTTTCTTT.

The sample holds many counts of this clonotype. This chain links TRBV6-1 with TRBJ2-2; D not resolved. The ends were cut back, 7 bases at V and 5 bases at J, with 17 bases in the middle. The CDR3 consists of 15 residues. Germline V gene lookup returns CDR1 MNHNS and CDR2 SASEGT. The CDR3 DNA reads TGTGCCAGCACCCACGGGTACAGAGAGACCGGGGAGCTGTTTTTT. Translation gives CASTHGYRETGELFF.

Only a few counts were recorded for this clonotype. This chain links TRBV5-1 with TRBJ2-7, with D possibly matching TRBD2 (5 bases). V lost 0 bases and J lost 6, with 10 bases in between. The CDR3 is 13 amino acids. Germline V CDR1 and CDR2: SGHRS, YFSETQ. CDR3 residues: CASSLALGSEQYV. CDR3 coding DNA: TGCGCCAGCAGCTTGGCTCTGGGGAGCGAGCAGTACGTC.

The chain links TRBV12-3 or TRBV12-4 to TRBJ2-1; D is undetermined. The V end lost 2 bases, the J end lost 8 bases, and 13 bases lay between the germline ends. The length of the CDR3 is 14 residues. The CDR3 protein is CASSLFQRVYEQFF. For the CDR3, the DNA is TGTGCCAGCAGTTTATTTCAAAGGGTCTATGAGCAGTTCTTC.

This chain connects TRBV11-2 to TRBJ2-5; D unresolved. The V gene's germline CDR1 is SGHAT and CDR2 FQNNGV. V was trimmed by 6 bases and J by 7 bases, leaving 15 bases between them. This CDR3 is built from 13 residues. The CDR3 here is CASRIGRLGTQYF. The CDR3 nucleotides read TGTGCCAGCAGGATAGGCAGGTTAGGGACCCAGTACTTC.

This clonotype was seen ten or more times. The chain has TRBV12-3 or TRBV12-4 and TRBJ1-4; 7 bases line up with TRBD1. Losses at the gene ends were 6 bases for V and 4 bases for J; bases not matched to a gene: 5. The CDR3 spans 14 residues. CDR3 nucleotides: TGTGCCAGCAGCCGACAGGGCCTTAATGAAAAACTGTTTTTT. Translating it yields CASSRQGLNEKLFF.

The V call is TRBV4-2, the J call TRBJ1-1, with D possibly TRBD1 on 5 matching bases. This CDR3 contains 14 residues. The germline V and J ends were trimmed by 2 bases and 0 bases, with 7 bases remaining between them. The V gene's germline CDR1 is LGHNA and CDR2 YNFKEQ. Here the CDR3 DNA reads TGTGCCAGCAGCCAAAGACAGATGAACACTGAAGCTTTCTTT. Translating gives CASSQRQMNTEAFF.